This TCR beta chain was profiled in a study of T-cell memory formation after mild COVID-19. The study, taken as a whole, reports: CD4+ contracting clones were found mainly in CM and EM, and CD8+ ones in EMRA. There were some responding clones in pre-infection memory, which suggested that cross-reactive memory had joined.

A single record per CDR3 protein comes from TCRdb applying MiXCR to the 5' RACE reads. The table shows 90,000 to 130,000 distinct CDR3 sequences, with roughly a sixth occurring only once. Germline V CDR1 and CDR2: DFQATT, SNEGSKA (reference sequence). The CDR3 sequence is 13 residues long. Trimming left V 5 bases short and J 10 bases short, with 15 bases between. Only a few counts were recorded for this clonotype. Its antigen is not known. The sequence was collected from a young man who had mild COVID-19 (a few samples of this study predate the infection). Cell type and time point are not known. The chain couples TRBV20-1 to TRBJ1-6; unclear D gene. Material for sequencing was PBMCs or a T cell subset sorted from them (not recorded which). CDR3 DNA: TGCAGTGCTCCGGAAGGAGCAGTCTCACCCCTCCACTTT. Its translation is CSAPEGAVSPLHF.